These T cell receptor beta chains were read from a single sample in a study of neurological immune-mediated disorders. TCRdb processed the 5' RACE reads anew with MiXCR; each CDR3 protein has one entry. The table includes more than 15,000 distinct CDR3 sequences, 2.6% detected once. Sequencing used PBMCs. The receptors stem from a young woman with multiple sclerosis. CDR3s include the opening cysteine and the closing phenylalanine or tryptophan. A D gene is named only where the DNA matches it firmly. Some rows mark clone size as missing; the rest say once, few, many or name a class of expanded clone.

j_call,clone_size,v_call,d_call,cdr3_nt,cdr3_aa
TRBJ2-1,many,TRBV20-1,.,TGCAGTGCCACGGGCTCAGGGACAAATGAGCAGTTCTTC,CSATGSGTNEQFF
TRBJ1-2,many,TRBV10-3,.,TGTGCCATCAGCACAGATACGGACTATCTCGGGGGCTACACCTTC,CAISTDTDYLGGYTF
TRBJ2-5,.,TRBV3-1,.,TGTGTCAGCAGCCAAGAGGAGAAAGAGACCCAGTACTTC,CVSSQEEKETQYF
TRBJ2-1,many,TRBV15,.,TGTGCCACCAGCAGAGCGGTCGTGCAGTTCTTC,CATSRAVVQFF
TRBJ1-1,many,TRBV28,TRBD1,TGTGCCAGCAGATGGACAGGGGATGAAGCTTTCTTT,CASRWTGDEAFF
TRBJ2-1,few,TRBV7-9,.,TGTGCCAGCAGCTTGGGGCGTGGGACAAAGAATGAGCAGTTCTTC,CASSLGRGTKNEQFF
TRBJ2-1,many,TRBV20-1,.,TGCAGTGCTAGAAGGCGAGGAACCCCCCGTGAGCAGTTCTTC,CSARRRGTPREQFF
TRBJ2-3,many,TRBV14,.,TGTGCCAGCAGCTCGACAGGGAGGAGGACAGATACGCAGTATTTT,CASSSTGRRTDTQYF
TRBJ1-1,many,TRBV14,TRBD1,TGTGCCAGCAGCTACACAGGGGTCGTTCGGAACACTGAAGCTTTCTTT,CASSYTGVVRNTEAFF
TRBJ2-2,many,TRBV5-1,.,TGCGCCAGCAGCTTGTTAGCCCCCGGATCCACCGGGGAGCTGTTTTTT,CASSLLAPGSTGELFF
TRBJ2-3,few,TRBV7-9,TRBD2,TGTGCCAGTGTAGCGGGAGGGAGCACAGATACGCAGTATTTT,CASVAGGSTDTQYF
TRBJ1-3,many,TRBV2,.,TGTGCCAGCAGTGTGGTGGTACGGTTCTCTGGAAACACCATATATTTT,CASSVVVRFSGNTIYF
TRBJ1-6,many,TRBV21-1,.,TGTGCCGGACAGAATTCACCCCTCCACTTT,CAGQNSPLHF
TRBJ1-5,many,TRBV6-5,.,TGTGCCAGCTCTCGGGGGGGTGGCAATCAGCCCCAGCATTTT,CASSRGGGNQPQHF
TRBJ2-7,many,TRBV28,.,TGTGCCAGCAGTCGACCCGGGACATTATCCGAGCAGTACTTC,CASSRPGTLSEQYF
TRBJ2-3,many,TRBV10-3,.,TGTGCCATCAGTGAGATCCCGGATACGCAGTATTTT,CAISEIPDTQYF
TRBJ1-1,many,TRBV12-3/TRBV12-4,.,TGTGCCAGCAGTACAACTCGGACGGACACTGAAGCTTTCTTT,CASSTTRTDTEAFF
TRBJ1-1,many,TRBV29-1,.,TGCAGCGTTGCCCTAAACACTGAAGCTTTCTTT,CSVALNTEAFF
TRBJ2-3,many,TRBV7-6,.,TGTGCCAGCAGCTTAGCAGCTGGAGATACGCAGTATTTT,CASSLAAGDTQYF
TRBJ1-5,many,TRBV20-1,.,TGCAGTGCTCGAGGAGGGAATAGCAATCAGCCCCAGCATTTT,CSARGGNSNQPQHF
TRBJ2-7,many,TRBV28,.,TGTGCCAGCAGTCCCATACGGCAGAGTCTTTTATACGAGCAGTACTTC,CASSPIRQSLLYEQYF
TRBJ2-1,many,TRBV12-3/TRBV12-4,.,TGTGCCAGCAAGGTGGGCTCCTACAATGAGCAGTTCTTC,CASKVGSYNEQFF
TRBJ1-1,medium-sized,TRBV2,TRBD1,TGTGCCAGCAAGGGGACAGGGATGAACACTGAAGCTTTCTTT,CASKGTGMNTEAFF
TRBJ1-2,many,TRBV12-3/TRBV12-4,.,TGTGCCAGCAGTGAAGGCAATAACTATGGCTACACCTTC,CASSEGNNYGYTF
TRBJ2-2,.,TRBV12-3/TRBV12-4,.,TGTGCCAGCAGTTTCCGGGGAGGGGAGCTGTTTTTT,CASSFRGGELFF